Listed below are T cell receptor beta chains from one sample, sequenced in a study of blood T cell repertoires in COVID-19. TCRdb's copy holds only in-frame clones and misses some; the assay was immunoSEQ multiplex PCR. The sample lists fewer than 350,000 clones; around four fifths were seen once. The sequencing sample was made of peripheral blood. All receptors come from a woman aged 45-65 years with active or convalescent COVID-19. Each CDR3 is given with its conserved first and last residue. The D gene is left open where the match is weak. Expanded clones get a size class; other rows say once, few or many, or leave the size out.

J,D,size,V,length,CDR3,DNA
TRBJ2-2,TRBD1,.,TRBV2,13,CAWRQGDIGELFF,TGTGCCTGGCGACAGGGGGATATCGGGGAGCTGTTTTTT
TRBJ1-6,.,.,TRBV30,16,CAWRRQASSYNSPLHF,TGTGCCTGGAGGAGACAGGCGAGCTCCTATAATTCACCCCTCCACTTT
TRBJ2-6,.,.,TRBV5-5,14,CASSLPSGANVLTF,TGTGCCAGCAGCCTCCCCTCTGGGGCCAACGTCCTGACTTTC
TRBJ2-5,.,few,TRBV5-4,14,CASRSGPHQETQYF,TGTGCCAGCAGATCTGGGCCCCACCAAGAGACCCAGTACTTC
TRBJ1-6,TRBD1,.,TRBV28,16,CASIDWGTGGNSPLHF,TGTGCCAGCATCGATTGGGGGACAGGGGGGAATTCACCCCTCCACTTT
TRBJ2-3,TRBD2,.,TRBV7-9,18,CASSYLGVAGALPDTQYF,TGTGCCAGCAGCTACCTCGGAGTAGCGGGGGCCCTTCCAGATACGCAGTATTTT
TRBJ2-7,TRBD1,.,TRBV19,12,CASSGAQGSRSF,TGTGCCAGTAGTGGGGCACAGGGGAGTAGGAGCTTC
TRBJ1-2,.,.,TRBV6-5,13,CASRWTKGGGYTF,TGTGCCAGCAGATGGACCAAGGGAGGCGGCTACACCTTC
TRBJ1-1,.,few,TRBV3-1/TRBV3-2,12,CASSQGQNLPFF,TGTGCCAGCAGCCAAGGACAGAATTTACCGTTCTTT
TRBJ2-1,.,.,TRBV19,15,CASRGLVRKVEGQFF,TGTGCCAGTAGAGGCCTCGTACGAAAAGTAGAGGGGCAGTTCTTC
TRBJ2-3,.,.,TRBV7-9,13,CASSTGNTDTQYF,TGTGCCAGCAGCACAGGAAACACAGATACGCAGTATTTT
TRBJ2-7,.,.,TRBV7-8,13,CASSLTRVSEQYF,TGTGCCAGCAGCTTAACCAGGGTATCAGAGCAGTACTTC
TRBJ2-1,TRBD2,once,TRBV6-1,15,CASSEAGGPYNEQFF,TGTGCCAGCAGTGAAGCGGGAGGGCCTTACAATGAGCAGTTCTTC
TRBJ2-7,.,.,TRBV2,14,CASSAGSGPYEQYF,TGTGCCAGCAGTGCGGGAAGCGGCCCCTACGAGCAGTACTTC
TRBJ2-1,TRBD2,.,TRBV18,16,CASSPQAGAGRNEQFF,TGTGCCAGCTCACCACAAGCGGGAGCTGGCAGGAATGAGCAGTTCTTC
TRBJ2-3,.,.,TRBV11-2,15,CASSLERASTDTQYF,TGTGCCAGCAGCTTAGAGAGGGCTAGCACAGATACGCAGTATTTT
TRBJ2-1,TRBD1,.,TRBV7-3,18,CASSLTATGQISTAEQFF,TGTGCCAGCAGCTTAACGGCGACAGGGCAGATTTCAACTGCTGAGCAGTTCTTC
TRBJ2-1,TRBD1,.,TRBV29-1,16,CSVVTQGAGTYNEQFF,TGCAGCGTTGTGACTCAGGGGGCAGGAACCTACAATGAGCAGTTCTTC
TRBJ2-3,.,.,TRBV4-1,14,CASSQDPRASTQYF,TGCGCCAGCAGCCAAGATCCGAGAGCGAGTACGCAGTATTTT
TRBJ1-2,.,.,TRBV9,13,CASSVDSGYGYTF,TGTGCCAGCAGCGTAGATTCCGGCTATGGCTACACCTTC
TRBJ1-5,.,once,TRBV19,13,CASSTGFGQPQHF,TGTGCCAGTAGTACAGGGTTTGGTCAGCCCCAGCATTTT
TRBJ1-5,.,once,TRBV29-1,15,CSVAQGLGSNQPQHF,TGCAGCGTTGCTCAGGGATTGGGTAGCAATCAGCCCCAGCATTTT
TRBJ1-4,.,.,TRBV21-1,18,CASSQPGHRGATNEKLFF,TGTGCCAGCAGCCAGCCGGGACACAGAGGGGCAACTAATGAAAAACTGTTTTTT
TRBJ1-4,TRBD1,once,TRBV28,15,CASGPRTGGGEKLFF,TGTGCCAGCGGTCCCCGGACAGGGGGCGGTGAAAAACTGTTTTTT